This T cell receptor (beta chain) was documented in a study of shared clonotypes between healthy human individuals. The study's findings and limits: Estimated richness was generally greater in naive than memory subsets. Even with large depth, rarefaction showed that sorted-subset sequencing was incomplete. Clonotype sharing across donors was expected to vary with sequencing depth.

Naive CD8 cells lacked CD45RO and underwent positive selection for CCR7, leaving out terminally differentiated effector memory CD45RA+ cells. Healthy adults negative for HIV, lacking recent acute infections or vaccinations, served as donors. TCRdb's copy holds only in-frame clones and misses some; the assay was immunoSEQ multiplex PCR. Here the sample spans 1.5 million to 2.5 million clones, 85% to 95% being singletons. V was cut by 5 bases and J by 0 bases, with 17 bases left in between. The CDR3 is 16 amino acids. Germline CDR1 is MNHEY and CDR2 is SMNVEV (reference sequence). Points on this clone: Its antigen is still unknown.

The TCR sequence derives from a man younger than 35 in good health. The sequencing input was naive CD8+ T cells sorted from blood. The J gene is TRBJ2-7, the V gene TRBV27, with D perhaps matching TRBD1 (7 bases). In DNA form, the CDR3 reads TGTGCCAGCAGTCTCCTTGGCGGGACAGCCTCCTACGAGCAGTACTTC. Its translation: CASSLLGGTASYEQYF.